What follows are 23 T cell receptor beta chains derived from one specimen sequenced in a study of blood T cell repertoires in COVID-19. The data were produced by immunoSEQ multiplex PCR, yet TCRdb's version contains in-frame clones alone and is incomplete. The sample contains over 95,000 clones, about 88% of which appear only once. Sequencing input: peripheral blood. The receptors here all came from a woman aged 55-70 years with acute or convalescent COVID-19.

J is TRBJ2-2 and V is TRBV27; D is possibly TRBD2 (5 bases). Germline CDR1 is MNHEY and CDR2 is SMNVEV (reference sequence). The germline V and J ends were trimmed by 2 bases and 1 base, with 8 bases remaining between them. This CDR3 has 15 residues. CDR3 amino acids: CASSLDRGNTGELFF. CDR3 nucleotides: TGTGCCAGCAGTTTAGATCGGGGGAACACCGGGGAGCTGTTTTTT.

This sequence joins TRBV9 and TRBJ2-7, with 8 bases fitting TRBD1. The CDR3 contains 17 residues. After removal of 3 bases from V and 0 bases from J, the junction contained 11 bases not matched to a gene. Germline V gene data show CDR1 as SGDLS and CDR2 as YYNGEE. CDR3 protein: CASSAHAGTGVSYEQYF. DNA for the CDR3: TGTGCCAGCAGCGCCCACGCCGGGACAGGAGTCTCCTACGAGCAGTACTTC.

The rearrangement joins TRBV29-1 to TRBJ1-5, with TRBD1 as a possible D gene (5 bases). V gave up 6 bases and J gave up 3 bases, with 12 bases separating them. CDR3 size: 13 residues. The V gene's germline CDR1 is SQVTM and CDR2 ANQGSEA. CDR3: CSVVTAINQPQHF. The DNA of the CDR3 is TGCAGCGTGGTGACAGCGATCAATCAGCCCCAGCATTTT. The whole variable domain, remainder taken from reference TRBV29-1 and TRBJ1-5, is SAVISQKPSRDICQRGTSLTIQCQVDSQVTMMFWYRQQPGQSLTLIATANQGSEATYESGFVIDKFPISRPNLTFSTLTVSNMSPEDSSIYLCSVVTAINQPQHFGDGTRLSIL.

V is TRBV6-5 and J is TRBJ2-7, with D possibly being TRBD1 (6 bases). V lost 5 bases, J lost 4 bases, and 9 bases lay in between. The CDR3 runs to 12 residues. From germline, CDR1 is MNHEY and CDR2 SVGAGI. CDR3 sequence reads: CASSTQGYEQYF. CDR3 DNA sequence: TGTGCCAGCAGTACACAGGGTTACGAGCAGTACTTC.

This clone has more than one count but fewer than ten. V usage is TRBV5-1 and J usage is TRBJ2-5, with 7 bases that match TRBD2. CDR1 is SGHRS and CDR2 is YFSETQ in the germline V gene. Germline trimming cut 0 bases from V and 1 base from J; bases unmatched to any gene: 3. The CDR3 consists of 15 residues. This CDR3 is CASSLAGGSQETQYF. The CDR3 nucleotides are TGCGCCAGCAGCTTGGCGGGGGGATCCCAAGAGACCCAGTACTTC.

This clone has a handful of counts. V is TRBV9 and J is TRBJ1-5, with D perhaps matching TRBD1 (5 bases). The V gene lost 4 bases and the J gene lost 1 base, with 18 bases spanning the gap. The CDR3 length is 17 residues. Germline values: CDR1 SGDLS, CDR2 YYNGEE. The CDR3, as DNA: TGTGCCAGCAGCCCGGGGGTGTTGTCTACCAGCAATCAGCCCCAGCATTTT. The encoded protein is CASSPGVLSTSNQPQHF.

The chain is built from TRBV2 and TRBJ1-1, with D perhaps matching TRBD1 (6 bases). Germline assignment: CDR1 SNHLY and CDR2 FYNNEI. This CDR3 comprises 13 residues. The V gene lost 4 bases and the J gene lost 3 bases, with 9 bases spanning the gap. This chain's CDR3 is CASSGGTYTEAFF. Here the CDR3 DNA reads TGTGCCAGCAGTGGGGGGACATACACTGAAGCTTTCTTT.

Details on this clone: A junction boundary mismatches the germline segment, possibly from a read error. The chain joins TRBV7-9 to TRBJ1-1, with 7 bases matching TRBD1. The CDR3 consists of 14 residues. The germline gives CDR1 SEHNR, CDR2 FQNEAQ (reference sequence). The CDR3 spells CAGTRQGRNAEAFF. As DNA, the CDR3 is TGTGCCGGAACTAGACAGGGCAGGAACGCTGAAGCTTTCTTT.

This chain uses TRBV28 with TRBJ2-1; 10 bases agree with TRBD2. Trimming took 5 bases from V and 5 from J; bases not matched to a gene: 6. This CDR3 has 15 amino acids. Germline lookup yields CDR1 MDHEN and CDR2 SYDVKM. CDR3 nucleotides: TGTGCCAGCAGTCCTATAGCGGGGGGCCACAATGAGCAGTTCTTC. Translated, it gives CASSPIAGGHNEQFF.

The rearrangement links TRBV7-8 to TRBJ1-4; the match to TRBD1 covers 7 bases. Germline V CDR1 and CDR2: SGHVS, FQNEAQ. This CDR3 comprises 15 residues. The junction had 3 bases not matched to a gene; V was cut back by 1 base and J by 4 bases. The CDR3 spells CASSLGGQLNEKLFF. The CDR3, as DNA: TGTGCCAGCAGCTTAGGGGGACAGCTTAATGAAAAACTGTTTTTT. The complete variable domain, with remaining parts taken from reference TRBV7-8 and TRBJ1-4, reads GAGVSQSPRYKVAKRGQDVALRCDPISGHVSLFWYQQALGQGPEFLTYFQNEAQLDKSGLPSDRFFAERPEGSVSTLKIQRTQQEDSAVYLCASSLGGQLNEKLFFGSGTQLSVL.

To note about this clone: Other DNA variants within this sample encode the same CDR3. The chain couples TRBV5-6 to TRBJ2-5, with TRBD2 identical over 7 bases. Germline V CDR1 and CDR2: SGHDT, YYEEEE. The V and J ends lost 2 bases and 2 bases, in that order; junction bases with no gene match: 3. The CDR3 is 14 amino acids. CDR3 residues: CASSLRTRQETQYF. Here the CDR3 DNA reads TGTGCCAGCAGCTTAAGGACTAGACAAGAGACCCAGTACTTC.

CDR3 nucleotides: TGTGCCAGCAGCCCACCCGGGACAGGGGGCGAAAAACTGTTTTTT. Protein: CASSPPGTGGEKLFF. The chain carries TRBV7-9 and TRBJ1-4; 12 bases agree with TRBD1. Germline CDR1 reads SEHNR; CDR2 reads FQNEAQ (reference sequence). The CDR3 extends over 15 amino acids. V trimming: 5 bases; J trimming: 8 bases; junction bases outside the gene matches: 6.

V is TRBV7-2 and J is TRBJ2-7; D call uncertain. There are 14 residues in the CDR3. V lost 5 bases and J 0 bases, leaving 11 bases between the germline ends. CDR1 is SGHTA, CDR2 FQGNSA, per germline. In DNA, the CDR3 is TGTGCCAGCAGCCCGTTCGAGAGCTCCTACGAGCAGTACTTC. It specifies CASSPFESSYEQYF.

This chain links TRBV9 with TRBJ1-1; TRBD1 matches at 8 bases. V shed 4 bases, J shed 4 bases, and the junction held 9 bases outside the gene matches. The CDR3 runs 15 residues. The germline V gene has CDR1 SGDLS and CDR2 YYNGEE. The CDR3 region has the DNA TGTGCCAGCAGCTCGTGGACAGGGCAAGGCACTGAAGCTTTCTTT. This encodes CASSSWTGQGTEAFF.

This chain connects TRBV5-1 to TRBJ2-3; 8 positions agree with TRBD1. From germline, CDR1 is SGHRS and CDR2 YFSETQ. The J segment lost 1 base and the V segment lost 4 bases, leaving 11 bases of the junction unmatched. The CDR3 has 17 residues. The CDR3 region has the DNA TGCGCCAGCAGCACCGCCGACAGGGGATCGGGCACAGATACGCAGTATTTT. Encoded protein: CASSTADRGSGTDTQYF.

The chain links TRBV28 to TRBJ1-1, with TRBD1 as a possible D gene (5 bases). Germline CDR1 MDHEN, CDR2 SYDVKM. Trimming removed 8 bases at V and 0 bases at J, with 7 bases between. The CDR3 totals 12 residues. The CDR3 loop reads CASDRMNTEAFF. DNA for the CDR3: TGTGCCAGCGACAGAATGAACACTGAAGCTTTCTTT.

This clone has just a few counts. The rearrangement uses TRBV18 and TRBJ1-2; no clear D. V was pared by 2 bases and J by 4 bases, with 8 bases between. Germline CDR1 KGHSH, CDR2 LQKENI. This CDR3 is 13 amino acids long. The CDR3 DNA reads as TGTGCCAGCTCACCAGCAGATTCCTATGGCTACACCTTC. Translating gives CASSPADSYGYTF.

V and J are TRBV6-5 and TRBJ1-2; possibly TRBD1 for D (6 bases). V was clipped by 4 bases and J by 11 bases, with 17 bases between them. Germline V gene data show CDR1 as MNHEY and CDR2 as SVGAGI. The CDR3 runs 13 residues. CDR3 protein: CASSFRDTSGYTF. Here the CDR3 DNA reads TGTGCCAGCAGTTTCCGGGACACGTCCGGGTACACCTTC.

This sequence joins TRBV5-5 and TRBJ2-1, with 13 bases aligning to TRBD2. The CDR3 totals 15 residues. Unmatched junction bases numbered 4, after V lost 4 bases and J lost 6 bases. Germline V lookup: CDR1 SGHKS, CDR2 YYEKEE (reference sequence). CDR3 nucleotide sequence: TGTGCCAGCAGCGCTGGACTAGCGGGGGTCAATGAGCAGTTCTTC. It specifies CASSAGLAGVNEQFF.

The rearrangement links TRBV28 to TRBJ1-5; 11 bases fit TRBD1. The ends lost 7 bases at V and 7 bases at J; junction bases unmatched: 9. The CDR3 covers 15 residues. Germline assignment: CDR1 MDHEN and CDR2 SYDVKM. The CDR3, as DNA: TGTGCCAGCATCGTCTCCGGGACAGGGGGACAGCCCCAGCATTTT. Encoded protein: CASIVSGTGGQPQHF.

The chain is built from TRBV10-3 and TRBJ1-2; D is ambiguous. CDR1 ENHRY and CDR2 SYGVKD come from the germline V gene. V was trimmed by 0 bases and J by 1 base, leaving 9 bases between them. This CDR3 has 15 amino acids. CDR3 DNA sequence: TGTGCCATCAGTGAGTCCCGGGAGGATAACTATGGCTACACCTTC. This gives the protein CAISESREDNYGYTF.

Points on this clone: One end of the junction is discordant with germline, which a read error may explain. This chain joins TRBV9 and TRBJ1-3; no definite D call. Germline CDR1 and CDR2: SGDLS and YYNGEE. The CDR3 sequence is 14 residues long. CDR3 residues: CASSVGVSPITIVF. The CDR3 bases are TGTGCCAGCAGCGTAGGCGTTAGCCCCATAACAATAGTTTTT.

This clone has more than one count but fewer than ten. The genes are TRBV5-1 and TRBJ2-7; TRBD1 matches at 7 bases. Unmatched junction bases numbered 3, after V lost 4 bases and J lost 5 bases. The CDR3 sequence is 12 residues long. Germline V gives CDR1 SGHRS, CDR2 YFSETQ. The CDR3: CASSHDRDEQYF. The CDR3 nucleotides are TGCGCCAGCAGCCACGACAGGGACGAGCAGTACTTC.